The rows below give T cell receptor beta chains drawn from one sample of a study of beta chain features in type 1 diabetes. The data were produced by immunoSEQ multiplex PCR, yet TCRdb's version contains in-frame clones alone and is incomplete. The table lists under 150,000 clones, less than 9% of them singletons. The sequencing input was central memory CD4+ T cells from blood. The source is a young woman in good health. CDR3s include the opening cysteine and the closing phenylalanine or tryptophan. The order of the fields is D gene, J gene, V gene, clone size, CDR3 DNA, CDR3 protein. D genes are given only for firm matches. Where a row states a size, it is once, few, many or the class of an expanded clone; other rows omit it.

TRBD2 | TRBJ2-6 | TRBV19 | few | TGTGCCAGTACCCTAGCGGGAGGGCCGAGAGGGGCCAACGTCCTGACTTTC | CASTLAGGPRGANVLTF
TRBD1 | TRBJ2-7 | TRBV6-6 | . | TGTGCCAGCAGCCTACCTGGACAGGGGGCAAAGGAGCAGTACTTC | CASSLPGQGAKEQYF
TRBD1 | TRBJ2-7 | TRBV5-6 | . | TGTGCCAGCAGCTGGGGACAGGGGGTCTACGAGCAGTACTTC | CASSWGQGVYEQYF
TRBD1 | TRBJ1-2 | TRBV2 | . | TGTGCCAGCAAGGAGCGGACAGGGAGTAACTATGGCTACACCTTC | CASKERTGSNYGYTF
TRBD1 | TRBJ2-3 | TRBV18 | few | TGTGCCAGCTCTGGGGACAGGACGGCAGATACGCAGTATTTT | CASSGDRTADTQYF
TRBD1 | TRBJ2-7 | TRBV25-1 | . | TGTCCTGCCGGACAGGGGGCAATATACGAGCAGTACTTC | CPAGQGAIYEQYF
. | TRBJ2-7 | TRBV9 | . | TGTGCCAGCAGCGTAGACCCTAGCGCATACGAGCAGTACTTC | CASSVDPSAYEQYF
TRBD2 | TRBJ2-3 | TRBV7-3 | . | TGTGCCAGCATGACTACTAGCGGGAGGAGGTATACGCAGTATTTT | CASMTTSGRRYTQYF
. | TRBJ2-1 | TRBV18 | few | TGTGCCAGCTCACCACAGGGGAACAATGAGCAGTTCTTC | CASSPQGNNEQFF
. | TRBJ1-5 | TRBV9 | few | TGTGCCAGCAGCGTAGACGGGAGGGAGGATCAGCCCCAGCATTTT | CASSVDGREDQPQHF